These 24 T cell receptor beta chains were all obtained from the same sample, sequenced in a study of Graves' ophthalmopathy and Graves' hyperthyroidism. Amplified material comprised TCR beta CDR3 regions derived from RNA transcripts. In the first round, RT-PCR was carried out with HTBI primers, and a multiplex PCR formed the second round. TCRdb reanalysed the multiplex PCR reads using MiXCR and keeps one entry per CDR3 protein. The sample consists of 500,000 to 600,000 distinct CDR3 sequences, about 35% of them appearing once. What was sequenced was peripheral blood or thyroid tissue (not recorded which). The source is an adult man with Graves' hyperthyroidism.

There are many counts of this clonotype. V gene TRBV6-1 combines with J gene TRBJ1-2; D is perhaps TRBD1 (5 bases). V lost 2 bases and J lost 5, with 9 bases in between. This CDR3 has 13 amino acids. Germline loops: CDR1 MNHNS, CDR2 SASEGT. DNA for the CDR3: TGTGCCAGCAGTGAACATGCAGGGTATGGCTACACCTTC. Protein sequence: CASSEHAGYGYTF.

The chain recombines TRBV20-1 with TRBJ1-4; maybe TRBD1 (5 bases). The CDR3 runs 15 residues. Trimming took 6 bases from V and 3 from J, leaving 17 bases between them. Germline lookup yields CDR1 DFQATT and CDR2 SNEGSKA (reference sequence). CDR3 protein: CSAKNPGTSNEKLFF. The CDR3 DNA reads as TGCAGTGCAAAAAACCCCGGGACCTCTAATGAAAAACTGTTTTTT.

This clonotype was seen at least ten times. This chain uses TRBV7-2 with TRBJ1-4; D remains ambiguous. Trimming took 4 bases from V and 0 from J, leaving 6 bases between them. The CDR3 has 14 amino acids. Germline values: CDR1 SGHTA, CDR2 FQGNSA. The CDR3 loop reads CASSSEATNEKLFF. The DNA for the CDR3 is TGTGCCAGCAGCTCGGAAGCAACTAATGAAAAACTGTTTTTT.

This rearrangement joins TRBV29-1 to TRBJ1-6, with TRBD1 matching over 7 bases. Germline assignment: CDR1 SQVTM and CDR2 ANQGSEA. Trimming removed 4 bases from V and 6 bases from J; junction bases left unmatched: 3. The CDR3 loop spans 13 amino acids. The CDR3 sequence is CSVGAGGNSPLHF. The CDR3 nucleotides read TGCAGCGTTGGGGCAGGGGGTAATTCACCCCTCCACTTT.

This clonotype has more than one count but fewer than ten. The V gene is TRBV6-5, the J gene TRBJ1-1; TRBD1 aligns across 8 bases. V dropped 0 bases and J dropped 7; count of bases not matched to a gene: 7. In germline, CDR1 is MNHEY, CDR2 SVGAGI. The length of the CDR3 is 15 residues. The DNA of the CDR3 is TGTGCCAGCAGTTACTCGAGGGCAGGGGGCCTTGAAGCTTTCTTT. It codes for CASSYSRAGGLEAFF.

The chain joins TRBV7-9 to TRBJ2-7; D is perhaps TRBD1 (6 bases). Trimming pared 8 bases from V and 5 bases from J, leaving 10 bases between. Germline loops: CDR1 SEHNR, CDR2 FQNEAQ (reference sequence). The CDR3 consists of 11 residues. CDR3 protein: CASFPGDEQYF. The DNA of the CDR3 is TGTGCCAGCTTCCCAGGGGACGAGCAGTACTTC.

At least ten counts were recorded for this clonotype. The V gene is TRBV19, the J gene TRBJ2-6; perhaps TRBD2 as D (5 bases). The germline V gene encodes CDR1 LNHDA and CDR2 SQIVND (reference sequence). The germline V and J ends were trimmed by 5 bases and 12 bases, with 14 bases remaining between them. The CDR3 sequence is 13 residues long. CDR3 protein: CASSPRGNGVLTF. The CDR3 bases are TGTGCCAGTAGTCCCCGGGGAAATGGCGTCCTGACTTTC.

The chain recombines TRBV10-2 with TRBJ2-7, with 12 bases fitting TRBD1. Trimming removed 8 bases from V and 5 bases from J; junction bases left unmatched: 4. The CDR3 spans 13 residues. The germline CDR1 and CDR2 sequences are WSHSY and SAAADI. The DNA of the CDR3 is TGCGCCAGCGTTGGGACAGGGGGCAACGAGCAGTACTTC. It codes for CASVGTGGNEQYF.

The V call is TRBV9, the J call TRBJ2-7; D unresolved. V lost 0 bases to trimming and J lost 2 bases, with 12 bases between them. Germline values: CDR1 SGDLS, CDR2 YYNGEE. This CDR3 is 15 amino acids long. Written as DNA, the CDR3 is TGTGCCAGCAGCGTAGAGGGCCTTCCTACCTACGAGCAGTACTTC. It yields the protein CASSVEGLPTYEQYF.

This clonotype has just one count. The CDR3 sequence: CAIQGMGSPLHF. CDR3 sequence (DNA): TGTGCCATACAGGGGATGGGATCACCCCTCCACTTT. The V gene is TRBV7-8, the J gene TRBJ1-6; 7 nucleotides line up with TRBD1. J lost 10 bases, V lost 10 bases, and 7 bases had no gene match. This CDR3 spans 12 amino acids. CDR1 and CDR2 (germline): SGHVS, FQNEAQ.

This clonotype was detected many times. V usage is TRBV4-1 and J usage is TRBJ2-7, with D unclear. The V and J ends lost 0 bases and 3 bases respectively, with 12 bases between them. Per the germline V gene, CDR1 is MGHRA and CDR2 is YSYEKL. The CDR3 is made up of 15 amino acids. DNA for the CDR3: TGCGCCAGCAGCCAAGAGATAATCGGTTACTACGAGCAGTACTTC. Translated: CASSQEIIGYYEQYF.

This clonotype was detected ten times or more. This chain connects TRBV10-3 to TRBJ2-3, with 9 positions matching TRBD2. This CDR3 region has 15 residues. The V segment lost 3 bases and the J segment 2 bases; nucleotides outside the gene matches: 3. CDR1 ENHRY and CDR2 SYGVKD come from the germline V gene. The CDR3: CAISEVAGATDTQYF. DNA for the CDR3: TGTGCCATCAGTGAAGTAGCGGGGGCCACAGATACGCAGTATTTT.

The chain links TRBV20-1 to TRBJ1-5; D is uncertain. Germline V CDR1 and CDR2: DFQATT, SNEGSKA (reference sequence). The V end was cut by 6 bases, the J end by 3 bases, with 12 bases between. The length of the CDR3 is 13 residues. CDR3 nucleotides: TGCAGTGCGACACGGGATGACAATCAGCCCCAGCATTTT. It yields the protein CSATRDDNQPQHF.

Worth noting for this clonotype: One junction end disagrees with the germline gene, perhaps due to a read error. The chain combines TRBV6-1 with TRBJ1-5; D is unresolved. The CDR3 totals 15 residues. The germline V gene has CDR1 MNHNS and CDR2 SASEGT. The DNA for the CDR3 is TGTGCCACCAGTGAAGCGAGCCTTAGCAATCAGCCCCAGCATTTT. Translating gives CATSEASLSNQPQHF.

In the case of this clonotype: A junction boundary mismatches the germline segment, possibly from a read error. J is TRBJ2-5 and V is TRBV24-1; D is perhaps TRBD1 (5 bases). Germline CDR1 and CDR2: KGHDR and SFDVKD. The CDR3 is made up of 17 amino acids. The CDR3 here is CASSLVGWGTGQETQYF. CDR3 coding DNA: TGTGCCAGCAGTTTAGTGGGTTGGGGAACAGGACAAGAGACCCAGTACTTC.

The chain is built from TRBV7-9 and TRBJ1-1; weak D call: TRBD1 (5 bases). The germline V gene encodes CDR1 SEHNR and CDR2 FQNEAQ (reference sequence). V was pared by 4 bases and J by 7 bases, with 19 bases between. The CDR3 spans 15 residues. This CDR3 reads CASSSLLGQASEAFF. The CDR3 nucleotides read TGTGCCAGCAGCTCACTCCTCGGACAAGCCAGTGAAGCTTTCTTT.

The chain combines TRBV7-3 with TRBJ2-7; tentatively, D is TRBD1 (5 bases). The J call may not be correct, given that the DNA end is closer to TRBJ2-1. Germline loops: CDR1 SGHTA, CDR2 FQGTGA. The CDR3 loop spans 15 amino acids. CDR3 sequence (DNA): TGTGCCAGCAGCTTAAGCCAGGGCACCCACGATGAGCAGTTCTTC. This encodes CASSLSQGTHDEQFF.

This clonotype was recorded many times. This chain's CDR3 is CASSPLDGGVEKLFF. The DNA of the CDR3 is TGCGCCAGCAGCCCCCTGGACGGAGGGGTCGAAAAACTGTTTTTT. The chain couples TRBV5-1 to TRBJ1-4; maybe TRBD1 (5 bases). CDR1 and CDR2 from the germline V gene are SGHRS and YFSETQ. With 4 bases removed from V and 8 bases from J, the gap between germline ends came to 18 bases. The CDR3 contains 15 residues.

At least ten counts were recorded for this clonotype. The rearrangement uses TRBV5-1 and TRBJ1-2; D is perhaps TRBD1 (5 bases). The CDR3 has 14 residues. Trimming took off 3 bases at V and 4 bases at J, with 13 bases between the two ends. Per the germline V gene, CDR1 is SGHRS and CDR2 is YFSETQ. The DNA for the CDR3 is TGCGCCAGCAGCTCCAAGACGGGGACCTATGGCTACACCTTC. This codes for CASSSKTGTYGYTF.

This clonotype was recorded only once. The chain has TRBV10-3 and TRBJ1-1, with D possibly TRBD1 on 6 matching bases. Between the trimmed V and J ends, which lost 4 bases and 0 bases, there was a span of 9 bases. In germline, CDR1 is ENHRY, CDR2 SYGVKD. This CDR3 is 14 amino acids long. CDR3 loop: CAISVRGVNTEAFF. The CDR3 nucleotides read TGTGCCATCAGTGTAAGGGGGGTGAACACTGAAGCTTTCTTT.

This chain uses TRBV10-3 with TRBJ2-7; 9 bases align to TRBD2. Matching the DNA end better, TRBJ2-1 makes the J call doubtful. The CDR3 is made up of 13 amino acids. Germline V gene sequence: CDR1 ENHRY, CDR2 SYGVKD. The DNA for the CDR3 is TGTGCCATCAGTGTAGCGGGAGTGGCTGAGCAGTTCTTC. Translating gives CAISVAGVAEQFF.

A remark on this clonotype: A much larger clonotype is one base distant, so this may be a read error. The rearrangement joins TRBV15 to TRBJ2-7; TRBD2 matches at 7 bases. The CDR3 sequence is 15 residues long. J lost 3 bases, V lost 4 bases, and 9 bases had no gene match. CDR1 and CDR2 from the germline V gene are LNHNV and YYDKDF (reference sequence). DNA for the CDR3: TGTGCCACCAGCACCCCCCGGGGAGGGCTCTACGAGCAGTACTTC. Its protein product is CATSTPRGGLYEQYF. Using reference TRBV15 and TRBJ2-7 for the parts outside the CDR3, the full variable domain is DAMVIQNPRYQVTQFGKPVTLSCSQTLNHNVMYWYQQKSSQAPKLLFHYYDKDFNNEADTPDNFQSRRPNTSFCFLDIRSPGLGDTAMYLCATSTPRGGLYEQYFGPGTRLTVT.

On this clonotype itself: Since no conserved phenylalanine or tryptophan closes the CDR3, a read error is the likely cause. The chain combines TRBV10-3 with TRBJ2-7, with a tentative D call TRBD1 (5 bases). The CDR3 spans 11 residues. The ends were cut back, 6 bases at V and 6 bases at J, with 9 bases in the middle. The germline V gene encodes CDR1 ENHRY and CDR2 SYGVKD. The DNA of the CDR3 is TGTGCCATCAGCAGGGTTGGCGAGCAGTACCTC. It yields the protein CAISRVGEQYL.

This clonotype showed up many times. The CDR3 here is CASSLQQSYEQYF. The CDR3 DNA reads as TGTGCCAGTAGTTTACAACAGAGCTACGAGCAGTACTTC. V gene TRBV19 combines with J gene TRBJ2-7, with D unresolved. Germline V gives CDR1 LNHDA, CDR2 SQIVND (reference sequence). The CDR3 has 13 residues. V shed 5 bases and J shed 3 bases, with 11 bases lying between them.